The rows below give T cell receptor beta chains drawn from one sample of a study of graft-versus-host responses after intestinal transplantation. The repertoire was sequenced with immunoSEQ multiplex PCR; TCRdb's copy has only in-frame clones and lacks some. In the table there are about 78,000 clones, around 87% of which are singletons. Antigens for these TCRs are unknown. This material consisted of unstimulated CD8+ T cells sorted from spleen or lymph node cells, taken before transplant. The source of these receptors is a human donor who was the organ donor for an intestinal transplant. CDR3s include the opening cysteine and the closing phenylalanine or tryptophan. The order of the fields is J gene, V gene, D gene, clone size, CDR3 DNA, CDR3 protein. A D gene is named only where the DNA matches it firmly. Clone size is stated in some rows and not others, as once, few, many or a class when expanded.

>TRBJ2-5|TRBV19|NA|NA
TGTGCCAGTAGTCCGTACCCCGGGACACCTTACCAAGAGACCCAGTACTTC
CASSPYPGTPYQETQYF
>TRBJ1-6|TRBV5-1|NA|NA
TGCGCCAGCAGTTCGGGGCTCGGGGGGAGCTCCTATAATTCACCCCTCCACTTT
CASSSGLGGSSYNSPLHF
>TRBJ1-2|TRBV15|TRBD1|NA
TGTGCCACCAGCAGAGGTACAGGGGGCGCTTTCGGGGGCTACACCTTC
CATSRGTGGAFGGYTF
>TRBJ1-1|TRBV27|NA|NA
TGTGCCAGCAGTTTATCGTACGGGAACACTGAAGCTTTCTTT
CASSLSYGNTEAFF
>TRBJ2-7|TRBV6-5|NA|NA
TGTGCCAGCAGTTACTCGAGTCCAGGGTTCGAGCAGTACTTC
CASSYSSPGFEQYF
>TRBJ1-5|TRBV6-5|TRBD1|few
TGTGCCAGCAGTGGGACAGGGGGCTTTCAGCCCCAGCATTTT
CASSGTGGFQPQHF
>TRBJ2-1|TRBV30|TRBD1|NA
TGTGCCTGGAGTGTCGGGACAGGGTACAATGAGCAGTTCTTC
CAWSVGTGYNEQFF
>TRBJ2-1|TRBV5-1|TRBD1|NA
TGCGCCAGCAGCTTGGGACAGGGGATTATAGATGAGCAGTTCTTC
CASSLGQGIIDEQFF
>TRBJ2-7|TRBV9|NA|NA
TGTGCCAGCAGCATAAACAGGGTCTCTGAGCAGTACTTC
CASSINRVSEQYF
>TRBJ2-7|TRBV6-5|TRBD2|NA
TGTGCCAGCAGTTACAGCGGCGGGGGTGGGTACGAGCAGTACTTC
CASSYSGGGGYEQYF
>TRBJ2-7|TRBV7-9|NA|NA
TGTGCCAGCAGCCCGAACGAGGTTTCCTACGAGCAGTACTTC
CASSPNEVSYEQYF
>TRBJ2-2|TRBV28|NA|few
TGTGCCAGCAGCCCCGGGACGAGGGAGACCGGGGAGCTGTTTTTT
CASSPGTRETGELFF
>TRBJ1-4|TRBV9|NA|once
TGTGCCAGCAGCGGCGTCACCGAAAAACTGTTTTTT
CASSGVTEKLFF
>TRBJ2-3|TRBV9|NA|NA
TGTGCCAGCAGCCTTAGTGGGGGATTAGCAGATACGCAGTATTTT
CASSLSGGLADTQYF
>TRBJ2-1|TRBV6-1|NA|NA
TGTGCCAGCACGGTTTCCGGGGACAATGAGCAGTTCTTC
CASTVSGDNEQFF
>TRBJ1-1|TRBV11-2|NA|NA
TGTGCCAGCAGCTTAGGACCTGAAGCTTTCTTT
CASSLGPEAFF
>TRBJ1-2|TRBV2|NA|NA
TGTGCCAGCTGGCAGGGCGAAGCATTATATGGCTACACCTTC
CASWQGEALYGYTF
>TRBJ2-1|TRBV6-4|TRBD2|NA
TGTGCCAGCAGTGACGGCGGGGGGGGGAATGAGCAGTTCTTC
CASSDGGGGNEQFF
>TRBJ1-1|TRBV6-5|NA|once
TGTGCCAGCAGTTACCAAGACCTTACCACTGAAGCTTTCTTT
CASSYQDLTTEAFF
>TRBJ1-4|TRBV27|NA|NA
TGTGCCAGCAGTCCAGGGGTTCTCTTTGAAAAACTGTTTTTT
CASSPGVLFEKLFF
>TRBJ1-4|TRBV4-1|TRBD1|NA
TGCGCCAGCAGCCAAGATCGGACAGGGGTAGGACTGTTTTTT
CASSQDRTGVGLFF
>TRBJ2-7|TRBV5-8|NA|NA
TGTGCCAGCAGCTTGCGGGTCGGCGAGCAGTACTTC
CASSLRVGEQYF
>TRBJ2-1|TRBV20-1|NA|NA
TGCAGTGCTTCGTTAGCCTCTGGTGGGTTCTTC
CSASLASGGFF
>TRBJ1-5|TRBV28|TRBD1|NA
TGTGCCAGCAGTTTGGAACAGGGGAATAGCAATCAGCCCCAGCATTTT
CASSLEQGNSNQPQHF
>TRBJ2-7|TRBV7-9|NA|NA
TGTGCCAGCAGTCGTAACTACGAGCAGTACTTC
CASSRNYEQYF
>TRBJ2-2|TRBV5-4|NA|NA
TGTGCCAGCAGCTTGGTTGGACTCCTGAACACCGGGGAGCTGTTTTTT
CASSLVGLLNTGELFF
>TRBJ1-5|TRBV7-6|NA|NA
TGTGCCAGCAGCCGAGACAGTTACACCAATCAGCCCCAGCATTTT
CASSRDSYTNQPQHF
>TRBJ2-1|TRBV12-5|NA|NA
TGTGCTAGTGGTTTGGTACAGAACAGGAGGTCTGCGAGGTACAATGAGCAGTTCTTC
CASGLVQNRRSARYNEQFF
>TRBJ1-2|TRBV29-1|NA|NA
TGCAGCGTTGAAACCGGGACCAATTATGGCTACACCTTC
CSVETGTNYGYTF
>TRBJ2-3|TRBV19|NA|NA
TGTGCCAGTTCGACGACAGACACAGATACGCAGTATTTT
CASSTTDTDTQYF
>TRBJ1-1|TRBV5-1|NA|NA
TGCGCCAGCAGCTTGGAGGGGCTGGGGAACACTGAAGCTTTCTTT
CASSLEGLGNTEAFF
>TRBJ2-2|TRBV19|NA|NA
TGTGCCAGTACGCGGGACAATCAGTTCGCGAACACCGGGGAGCTGTTTTTT
CASTRDNQFANTGELFF
>TRBJ2-7|TRBV27|NA|NA
TGTGCCAGCAGTTTGGACCAGGGTGGAACCTACGAGCAGTACTTC
CASSLDQGGTYEQYF
>TRBJ2-3|TRBV7-6|TRBD2|once
TGTGCCAGCAGCAGGACTAGCGGGGACACAGATACGCAGTATTTT
CASSRTSGDTDTQYF
>TRBJ2-7|TRBV19|TRBD1|NA
TGTGCCAGTAGTATGACAGGGAGCTCCTACGAGCAGTACTTC
CASSMTGSSYEQYF
>TRBJ2-7|TRBV21-1|NA|NA
TGTGCCAGCAGCTCTCCCTACGAGCAGTACTTC
CASSSPYEQYF
>TRBJ2-1|TRBV5-8|NA|NA
TGTGCCAGCAGCCCCCTGGGAAAAATCTACGAGCAGTTCTTC
CASSPLGKIYEQFF
>TRBJ1-4|TRBV11-2|NA|NA
TGTGCCAGCAGCTTACCCCCCGGGGAACTGTTTTTT
CASSLPPGELFF